This TCR beta chain was sequenced in a study of blood T cell repertoires in COVID-19 (TCRdb year 2020). For context, the study as a whole: Samples covering the acute and convalescent phases of COVID-19 were provided by collaborators in the United States, Italy and Spain. The prospective study material was composed of cDNA or gDNA derived from T cells, B-cell-depleted T cells, or PBMCs. The dataset comprised deeply sampled blood TCRbeta repertoires from subjects exposed to, actively infected with, or recovered from COVID-19. The repertoires were released in a freely available public database meant as a resource for research on the immune response to SARS-CoV-2. Samples were obtained from the ongoing ImmuneRACE study (first 160 participants) and from 950 to 1,500 subjects provided by 6 global collaborators. The sample metadata nearly always contained a de-identified subject ID, COVID-19 status, age in years and sex. Where available, HLA class I and class II types were obtained from metadata supplied by the sample provider rather than from assay-based typing.

Regarding this clone: The target of this receptor is not known. No clone much larger than this one lies a single base away; base qualities are absent.

The CDR3 spans 12 residues, from the cysteine through the phenylalanine. The CDR3 DNA has 36 bases and is translated from base 1. The germline V gene supplies CDR1 MNHEY and CDR2 SVGAGI. After removal of 5 bases from V and 6 bases from J, the junction retains 0 bases not matched to a gene. TCRbeta CDR3 regions were amplified from genomic DNA by means of the immunoSEQ Assay, a bias-controlled multiplex PCR. The authors' pipeline ran thus. Nucleated cell counts per sample were estimated from amplification of reference gene primers within the assay. To quantify the absolute abundance of each unique TCRbeta CDR3 rearrangement, sequence reads were collapsed and filtered. Productive Simpson clonality was computed per sample as the square root of Simpson's diversity index over productive rearrangements. TCRdb provides this immuneACCESS table in a form limited to in-frame rearrangements. Some clones are lacking; in checked studies, under half of them reflect an unresolved V gene, and why the rest are absent is not known. D and trimming were read from the DNA, whereas the V and J calls and clone size are those reported in that table. For this sample the table gives 90,000 to 130,000 clones, of which roughly 84% were detected only once. The ten biggest clones cover 0.8% to 0.9% of the sample.

Results the study describes overall, beyond this receptor: How much clinical and demographic metadata was included differed by source and by participant, and the metadata was provided uncurated.

Each collaborating institution followed its own protocols to collect whole blood in K2EDTA tubes. Collaborator samples were shipped for TCRbeta analysis as frozen whole blood, isolated PBMCs, or DNA extracted from either sample type. The rearranged segments are TRBV6-5 and TRBJ1-5; a stretch of 8 junction bases matches TRBD1. The sample taken for sequencing was peripheral blood. The receptor was derived from a woman in her 70s with acute or convalescent COVID-19. The sequenced DNA: TGTGCCAGCAGTCAGGGGGCTCAGCCCCAGCATTTT. Translated, it reads CASSQGAQPQHF.